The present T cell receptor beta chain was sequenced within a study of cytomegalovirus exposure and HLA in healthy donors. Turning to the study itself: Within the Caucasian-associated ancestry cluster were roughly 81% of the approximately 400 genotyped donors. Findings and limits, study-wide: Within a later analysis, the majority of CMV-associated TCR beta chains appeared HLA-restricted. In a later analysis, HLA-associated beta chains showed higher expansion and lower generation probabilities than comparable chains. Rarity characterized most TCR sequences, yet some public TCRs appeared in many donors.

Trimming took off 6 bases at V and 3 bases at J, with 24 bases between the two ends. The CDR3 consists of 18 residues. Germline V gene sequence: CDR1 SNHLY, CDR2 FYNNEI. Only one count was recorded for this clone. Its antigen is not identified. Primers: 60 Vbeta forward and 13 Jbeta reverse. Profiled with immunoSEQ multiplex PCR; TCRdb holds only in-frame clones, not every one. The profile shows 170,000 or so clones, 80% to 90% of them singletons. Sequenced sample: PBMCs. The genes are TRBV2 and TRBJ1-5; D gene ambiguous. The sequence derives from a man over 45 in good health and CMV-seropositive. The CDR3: CASSTQLGYEVLNQPQHF. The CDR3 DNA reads TGTGCCAGCAGCACTCAATTAGGATATGAGGTTCTCAATCAGCCCCAGCATTTT.